Listed below are T cell receptor beta chains from one sample, sequenced in a study of beta chain features in type 1 diabetes. Assay used: immunoSEQ multiplex PCR; TCRdb lists only in-frame clones, some missing. The repertoire consists of about 190,000 clones, with about 7.9% occurring once and the leading ten covering about 0.5%. Material: central memory CD4+ T cells from blood. These receptors all come from a man younger than 35 with type 1 diabetes. Both conserved end residues are part of each CDR3. Each record gives: D gene, J gene, V gene, clone size, CDR3 DNA, CDR3 protein. D genes are given only for firm matches. Clone size is not always given. Where it is, it says once, few, many or a class for expanded clones.

TRBD2 TRBJ2-1 TRBV9 few TGTGCCAGCAGCGCTAGACCCGGGGGGTTCGATGAGCAGTTCTTC CASSARPGGFDEQFF
- TRBJ2-7 TRBV29-1 - TGCAGCGTTGAAGGAGTCGGGGGAGGCGTAGTCAAGCAGTACTTC CSVEGVGGGVVKQYF
- TRBJ1-5 TRBV2 few TGTGCCAGCAGTGAAAATTTTCCAAATCAGCCCCAGCATTTT CASSENFPNQPQHF
- TRBJ2-5 TRBV7-8 few TGTGCCAGCAGCTTTGACAGAAAAGAGACCCAGTACTTC CASSFDRKETQYF
- TRBJ2-7 TRBV15 few TGTGCCACCAGCAGAGGAAGGGGGGGCTACGAGCAGTACTTC CATSRGRGGYEQYF
- TRBJ2-1 TRBV28 few TGTGCCAGCACCCGTAGTGCGGGGTCTTACAATGAGCAGTTCTTC CASTRSAGSYNEQFF
TRBD1 TRBJ2-1 TRBV29-1 few TGCAGCGTTGATGCAGGGGGCGGAAATGAGCAGTTCTTC CSVDAGGGNEQFF
TRBD2 TRBJ2-5 TRBV5-4 few TGTGCCAGCAGCGGCCGGGACTACGTACAAGAGACCCAGTACTTC CASSGRDYVQETQYF
- TRBJ2-5 TRBV19 - TGTGCCAGTAGCCGCGCGGGGCAGCAAGAGACCCAGTACTTC CASSRAGQQETQYF
TRBD1 TRBJ1-2 TRBV7-9 few TGTGCCAGCAGCTTAGTAGGTCAGGGGGCCGGAGCTAACTATGGCTACACCTTC CASSLVGQGAGANYGYTF
- TRBJ1-5 TRBV5-8 many TGTGCCAGCAGCCCGTTTAGCAATCAGCCCCAGCATTTT CASSPFSNQPQHF
TRBD1 TRBJ2-7 TRBV27 few TGTGCCAGCAGTTCATTCCGGACAGGTGGGGACGAGCAGTACTTC CASSSFRTGGDEQYF
TRBD1 TRBJ2-5 TRBV29-1 - TGCAGCGTCCAAGACAGGGCGCAAGAGACCCAGTACTTC CSVQDRAQETQYF
- TRBJ1-2 TRBV2 - TGTGCCAGCAGTGCAACCACAGGGATCTATGGCTACACCTTC CASSATTGIYGYTF
TRBD1 TRBJ2-7 TRBV29-1 - TGCAGCGCTGGGACAGGGGGCGACGACGAGCAGTACTTC CSAGTGGDDEQYF
- TRBJ1-2 TRBV6-5 few TGTGCCAGCAGTTGGTGGGGGGGTGACAGCTATGGCTACACCTTC CASSWWGGDSYGYTF
TRBD1 TRBJ1-4 TRBV5-1 - TGCGCCAGCAGCTTGGAGGGACAGAGCATGCGACTGTTTTTT CASSLEGQSMRLFF
- TRBJ2-7 TRBV25-1 - TGTGCCAGCAGTAAGGGGCGACCTCTCGAGCAGTACTTC CASSKGRPLEQYF
TRBD1 TRBJ2-3 TRBV5-6 - TGTGCCAGCAGTAGGAAGATTGGACAGGCATCAGATACGCAGTATTTT CASSRKIGQASDTQYF
- TRBJ1-2 TRBV25-1 - TGTGCCAGCAGTGAACAGGGCCCTGCGGGCTACACCTTC CASSEQGPAGYTF
- TRBJ2-5 TRBV6-6 - TGTGCCAGCAGTTACTCAACAAAAGAGACCCAGTACTTC CASSYSTKETQYF
- TRBJ2-1 TRBV28 - TGTGAACCAAGGGACTCCAATTACAATGAGCAGTTCTTC CEPRDSNYNEQFF
- TRBJ2-7 TRBV6-1 - TGTGCCAGCAGTGCCCGGGGGGCAGGGGACTACGAGCAGTACTTC CASSARGAGDYEQYF
- TRBJ1-1 TRBV9 - TGTGCCAGCAGCGCCTACGGGAGGGGTGACACTGAAGCTTTCTTT CASSAYGRGDTEAFF
- TRBJ1-5 TRBV7-2 few TGTGCCAGCAGCTTGCGGGGAGATCAGCCCCAGCATTTT CASSLRGDQPQHF
TRBD1 TRBJ1-1 TRBV5-1 few TGCGCCAGCTCCAAGGGGGCAGGAAACACTGAAGCTTTCTTT CASSKGAGNTEAFF
- TRBJ2-2 TRBV11-2 - TGTGCCAGCAGCTTAGGAAGGGGCAGGGGACGCCTTAACACCGGGGAGCTGTTTTTT CASSLGRGRGRLNTGELFF
TRBD1 TRBJ1-2 TRBV18 few TGTGCCAGCTCACCACTAGGGACAGGGGGCGCTGACTATGGCTACACCTTC CASSPLGTGGADYGYTF
TRBD1 TRBJ2-5 TRBV30 - TGTGCCTGGAGTGTAGACAGGGGCGAGACCCAGTACTTC CAWSVDRGETQYF
- TRBJ2-3 TRBV20-1 few TGCAGTGCTAGTCAGGGCGGTACGCAGTATTTT CSASQGGTQYF
TRBD1 TRBJ1-3 TRBV9 few TGTGCCAGCAGCTCAGGGGGCTCTGGAAACACCATATATTTT CASSSGGSGNTIYF
TRBD2 TRBJ2-5 TRBV7-2 few TGTGCCAGCAGCATCAAGGCTAGCGGGAGGGAAGAGACCCAGTACTTC CASSIKASGREETQYF
- TRBJ1-4 TRBV5-1 few TGCGCCAGCAGCTTGGTCCCCGCTAATGAAAAACTGTTTTTT CASSLVPANEKLFF
TRBD1 TRBJ1-1 TRBV27 few TGTGCCAGCAGTTACAGGGGATACACTGAAGCTTTCTTT CASSYRGYTEAFF
TRBD1 TRBJ2-4 TRBV6-6 - TGTGCCAGCAGTTACCAGACGACAGGGACCAAAAACATTCAGTACTTC CASSYQTTGTKNIQYF
TRBD2 TRBJ2-3 TRBV11-1 few TGTGCCAGCAGCCGCCTGTACGGGGGGGCGGCTGATACGCAGTATTTT CASSRLYGGAADTQYF
- TRBJ1-5 TRBV19 - TGTGCCAGTACCCGATCCCCTCTAACAGGGATAATCGATCAGCCCCAGCATTTT CASTRSPLTGIIDQPQHF
TRBD2 TRBJ2-1 TRBV6-6 - TGTGCCAGCAGGGGACTAGCGGGGAGCTACAATGAGCAGTTCTTC CASRGLAGSYNEQFF
TRBD1 TRBJ2-5 TRBV5-1 - TGCGCCAGCAACCAGGGACAGACCCAAGAGACCCAGTACTTC CASNQGQTQETQYF
- TRBJ1-3 TRBV6-5 few TGTGCCAGCAGTCTCGGGAGAAGCTCTGGAAACACCATATATTTT CASSLGRSSGNTIYF
TRBD2 TRBJ2-5 TRBV11-2 - TGTGCCAGCAGCTTAGGTGGGGGAGGGGAGACCCAGTACTTC CASSLGGGGETQYF
TRBD1 TRBJ1-2 TRBV11-2 few TGTGCCAGCAGCTCCCAGACAGGGGACTATGGCTACACCTTC CASSSQTGDYGYTF
- TRBJ2-3 TRBV28 few TGTGCCAGCAGTTCCCATACAGATACGCAGTATTTT CASSSHTDTQYF
- TRBJ2-3 TRBV5-5 - TGTGCCAGCAGCGCCGGGACTTCCCAGGGAGATACGCAGTATTTT CASSAGTSQGDTQYF
- TRBJ1-5 TRBV7-8 - TGTGCCAGCAGCTTAGAACAGAATCAGCCCCAGCATTTT CASSLEQNQPQHF
- TRBJ1-1 TRBV7-2 - TGTGCCAGCAGCTTAGGAGGCCAGGGGCTGGCTGCTTTCTTT CASSLGGQGLAAFF
TRBD1 TRBJ2-5 TRBV5-1 few TGCGCCAGCAGCTTGGGGGGACAGATTTACCAAGAGACCCAGTACTTC CASSLGGQIYQETQYF
TRBD1 TRBJ2-5 TRBV10-3 - TGTGCCATCAGTGAGAGGGGTCAGGGGGCGGAGACCCAGTACTTC CAISERGQGAETQYF
TRBD2 TRBJ2-2 TRBV7-2 - TGTGCCAGCAGCAGGGAGCTAGCGGGAGTAGGGGAGCTGTTTTTT CASSRELAGVGELFF
TRBD1 TRBJ2-3 TRBV6-1 - TGTGCCAGCAGTTGGGACCAGGGGGCGGAGTATACGCAGTATTTT CASSWDQGAEYTQYF